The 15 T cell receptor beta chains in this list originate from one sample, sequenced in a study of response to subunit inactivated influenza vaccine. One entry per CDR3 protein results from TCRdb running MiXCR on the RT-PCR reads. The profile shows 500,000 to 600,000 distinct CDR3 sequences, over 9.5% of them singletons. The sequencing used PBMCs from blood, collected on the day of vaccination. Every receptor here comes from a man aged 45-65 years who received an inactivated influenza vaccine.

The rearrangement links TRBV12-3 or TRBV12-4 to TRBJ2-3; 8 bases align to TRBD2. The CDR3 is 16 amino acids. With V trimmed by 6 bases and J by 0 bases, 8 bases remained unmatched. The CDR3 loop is CASSSGGGFSTDTQYF. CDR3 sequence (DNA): TGTGCCAGCAGCAGTGGCGGGGGGTTTAGCACAGATACGCAGTATTTT.

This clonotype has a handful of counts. CDR3 amino acids: CASSQEEGAATNEKLFF. The DNA of the CDR3 is TGCGCCAGCAGCCAAGAAGAGGGGGCTGCAACTAATGAAAAACTGTTTTTT. The rearrangement uses TRBV4-1 and TRBJ1-4, with 7 bases identical to TRBD1. Losses at the gene ends were 0 bases for V and 0 bases for J; bases not matched to a gene: 4. The CDR3 loop spans 17 amino acids. Per germline, CDR1 MGHRA and CDR2 YSYEKL.

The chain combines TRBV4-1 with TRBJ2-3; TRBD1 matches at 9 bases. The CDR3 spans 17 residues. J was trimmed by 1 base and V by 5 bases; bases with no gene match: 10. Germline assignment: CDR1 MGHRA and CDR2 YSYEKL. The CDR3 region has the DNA TGCGCCAGCAGCTTACTCCGGGACAGGGTTGGCACAGATACGCAGTATTTT. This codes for CASSLLRDRVGTDTQYF.

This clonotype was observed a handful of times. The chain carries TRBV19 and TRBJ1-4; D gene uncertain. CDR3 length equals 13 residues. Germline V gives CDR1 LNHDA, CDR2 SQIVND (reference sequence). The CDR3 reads CATNPGFREKLFF. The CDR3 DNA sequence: TGTGCTACAAATCCGGGATTTCGAGAAAAACTGTTTTTT. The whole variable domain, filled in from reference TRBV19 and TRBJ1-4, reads DGGITQSPKYLFRKEGQNVTLSCEQNLNHDAMYWYRQDPGQGLRLIYYSQIVNDFQKGDIAEGYSVSREKKESFPLTVTSAQKNPTAFYLCATNPGFREKLFFGSGTQLSVL.

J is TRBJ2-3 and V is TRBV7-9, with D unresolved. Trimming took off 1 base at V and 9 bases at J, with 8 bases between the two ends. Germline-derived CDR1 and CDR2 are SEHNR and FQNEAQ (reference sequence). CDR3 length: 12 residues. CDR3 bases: TGTGCCAGCAGCTTAGAATCCGGGACGCAGTATTTT. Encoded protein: CASSLESGTQYF.

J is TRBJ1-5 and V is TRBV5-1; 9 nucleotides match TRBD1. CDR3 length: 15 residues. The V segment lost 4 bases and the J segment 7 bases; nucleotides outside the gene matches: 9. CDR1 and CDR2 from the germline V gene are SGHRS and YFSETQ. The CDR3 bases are TGCGCCAGCAGCCCGGCGGGACAGGGTGGACAGCCCCAGCATTTT. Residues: CASSPAGQGGQPQHF.

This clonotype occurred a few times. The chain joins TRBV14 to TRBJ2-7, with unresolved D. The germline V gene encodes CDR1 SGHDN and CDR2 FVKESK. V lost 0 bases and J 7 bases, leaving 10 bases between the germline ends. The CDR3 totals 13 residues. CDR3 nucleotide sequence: TGTGCCAGCAGCCAAGATCGGGTAGGGGAGCAGTACTTC. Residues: CASSQDRVGEQYF.

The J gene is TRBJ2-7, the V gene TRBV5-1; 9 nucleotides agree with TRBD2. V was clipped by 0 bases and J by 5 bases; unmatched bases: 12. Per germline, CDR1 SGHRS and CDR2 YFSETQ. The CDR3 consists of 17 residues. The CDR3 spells CASSLGPSAGGGNEQYF. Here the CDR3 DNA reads TGCGCCAGCAGCTTGGGGCCGTCTGCGGGAGGGGGCAACGAGCAGTACTTC.

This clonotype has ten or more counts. In nucleotides, the CDR3 is TGTGCCAGCAGCGTAGATCCCGGGAGGGCTTACAATGAGCAGTTCTTC. Its protein is CASSVDPGRAYNEQFF. The gene calls are TRBV9 and TRBJ2-1; 8 bases align to TRBD2. V shed 0 bases and J 4 bases; nucleotides not matched to a gene: 6. The germline V gene has CDR1 SGDLS and CDR2 YYNGEE. The CDR3 is made up of 16 amino acids.

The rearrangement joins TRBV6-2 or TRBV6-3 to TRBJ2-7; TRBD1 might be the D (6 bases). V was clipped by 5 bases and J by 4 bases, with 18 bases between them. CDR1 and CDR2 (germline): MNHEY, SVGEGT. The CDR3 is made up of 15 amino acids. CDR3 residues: CASSDPQGPLYEQYF. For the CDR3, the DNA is TGTGCCAGCAGTGACCCACAGGGACCCCTTTACGAGCAGTACTTC.

In DNA, the CDR3 is TGCAGCGTTCGGCAGCGAGACCAAGAGACCCAGTACTTC. It is translated as CSVRQRDQETQYF. V gene TRBV29-1 combines with J gene TRBJ2-5, with unresolved D. Trimming shortened V by 5 bases and J by 0 bases, and 10 bases separated the two germline ends. Per the germline V gene, CDR1 is SQVTM and CDR2 is ANQGSEA. The CDR3 runs 13 residues.

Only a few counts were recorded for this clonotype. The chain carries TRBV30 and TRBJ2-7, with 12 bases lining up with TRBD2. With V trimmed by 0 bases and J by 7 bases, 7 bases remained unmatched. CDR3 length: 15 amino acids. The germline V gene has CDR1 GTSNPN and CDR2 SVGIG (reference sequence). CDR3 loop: CAWSVPSGRAREQYF. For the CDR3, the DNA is TGTGCCTGGAGTGTACCTAGCGGGAGGGCCCGAGAGCAGTACTTC.

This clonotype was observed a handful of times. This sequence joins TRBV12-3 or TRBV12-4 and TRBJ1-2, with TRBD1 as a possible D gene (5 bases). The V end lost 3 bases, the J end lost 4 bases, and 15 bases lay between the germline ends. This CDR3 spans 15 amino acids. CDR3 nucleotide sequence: TGTGCCAGCAGTTTGAGGAGGGGCCCCCGCTATGGCTACACCTTC. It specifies CASSLRRGPRYGYTF.

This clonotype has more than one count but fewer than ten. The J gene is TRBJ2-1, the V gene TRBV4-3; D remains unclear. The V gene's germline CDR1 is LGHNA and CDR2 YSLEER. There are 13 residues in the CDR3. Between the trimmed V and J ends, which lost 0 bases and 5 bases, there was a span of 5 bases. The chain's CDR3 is CASSQDWDNEQFF. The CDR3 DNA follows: TGCGCCAGCAGCCAAGACTGGGACAATGAGCAGTTCTTC.

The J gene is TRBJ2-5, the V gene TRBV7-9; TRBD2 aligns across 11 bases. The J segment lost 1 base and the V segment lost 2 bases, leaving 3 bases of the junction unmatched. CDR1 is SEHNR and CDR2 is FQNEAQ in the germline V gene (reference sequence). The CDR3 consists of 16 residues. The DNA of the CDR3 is TGTGCCAGCAGCTTACCTAGCGGGGGGTTCCAAGAGACCCAGTACTTC. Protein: CASSLPSGGFQETQYF. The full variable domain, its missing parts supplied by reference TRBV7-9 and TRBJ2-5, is DTGVSQNPRHKITKRGQNVTFRCDPISEHNRLYWYRQTLGQGPEFLTYFQNEAQLEKSRLLSDRFSAERPKGSFSTLEIQRTEQGDSAMYLCASSLPSGGFQETQYFGPGTRLLVL.